The 6 T cell receptor beta chains listed next were all sequenced from one sample in a study of blood T cell repertoires in COVID-19. Libraries were prepared by immunoSEQ multiplex PCR; TCRdb keeps only in-frame clonotypes and omits some of them. The sample records some 120,000 clones, roughly 90% being singletons. The sequenced material came from peripheral blood. These receptor sequences come from a man in his forties or fifties with acute or convalescent COVID-19.

This chain joins TRBV6-6 and TRBJ2-4; 8 bases are a match to TRBD1. Germline CDR1 and CDR2: MNHNY and SVGAGI (reference sequence). The CDR3 totals 18 residues. The J segment lost 0 bases and the V segment lost 5 bases, leaving 12 bases of the junction unmatched. The CDR3 DNA sequence: TGTGCCAGCAGTCCCCGGGACAGGAGCTCGTTAGCCAAAAACATTCAGTACTTC. Its protein product is CASSPRDRSSLAKNIQYF.

This clone turned up a few times. The V and J genes are TRBV11-3 and TRBJ1-4; no definite D call. The CDR3 has 12 amino acids. Germline CDR1 SGHNT, CDR2 YENEEA. Trimming took 3 bases from V and 4 from J, leaving 3 bases between them. CDR3 region: CASSFGNEKLFF. The CDR3 DNA is TGTGCCAGCAGCTTCGGTAATGAAAAACTGTTTTTT.

This clone showed up just once. The chain couples TRBV6-4 to TRBJ2-7, with a weak D call TRBD2 (6 bases). V lost 8 bases and J 4 bases, leaving 33 bases between the germline ends. CDR3 size: 19 residues. Germline V gene data show CDR1 as MRHNA and CDR2 as SNTAGT. This CDR3 reads CASYFVTGFRLDKRYEQYF. CDR3 DNA: TGTGCCAGCTATTTCGTTACTGGGTTTCGACTAGACAAGAGGTACGAGCAGTACTTC.

In nucleotides, the CDR3 is TGCGCCAGCAGCCAAGACGGGGGGCGGGATCAGCCCCAGCATTTT. Protein sequence: CASSQDGGRDQPQHF. The chain joins TRBV4-1 to TRBJ1-5, with D maybe TRBD1 (6 bases). This CDR3 has 15 residues. CDR1 and CDR2 from the germline V gene are MGHRA and YSYEKL. The ends were cut back, 0 bases at V and 5 bases at J, with 11 bases in the middle.

This chain links TRBV18 with TRBJ1-5; TRBD1 matches at 7 bases. After removal of 4 bases from V and 0 bases from J, the junction contained 6 bases not matched to a gene. The CDR3 totals 16 residues. Germline V gene lookup returns CDR1 KGHSH and CDR2 LQKENI. The CDR3: CASSRGQINSNQPQHF. As DNA, the CDR3 is TGTGCCAGCTCACGGGGACAGATTAATAGCAATCAGCCCCAGCATTTT.

This chain connects TRBV10-2 to TRBJ1-5; a possible D gene is TRBD1 (6 bases). The CDR3 is 13 amino acids. V dropped 6 bases and J dropped 7 bases, with 13 bases sitting between them. Germline CDR1 WSHSY, CDR2 SAAADI. The chain's CDR3 is CASRQGIGQPQHF. CDR3 coding DNA: TGCGCCAGCAGACAGGGCATAGGGCAGCCCCAGCATTTT.